This T cell receptor (beta chain) derives from a study of blood T cell repertoires in COVID-19. Study at large: Sites across the United States, Italy and Spain contributed samples from acute and convalescent COVID-19.

Original analysis: Reference gene primer amplification yielded estimated nucleated cell counts. The table came from immunoSEQ multiplex PCR; TCRdb's copy has only in-frame clones and leaves some out. D and trimming come from the DNA, and the V and J calls and clone size come from that table. Among almost 400,000 clones listed, 85% to 90% were seen once. The CDR3 runs 11 residues. The germline CDR1 and CDR2 sequences are LNHDA and SQIVND (reference sequence). The participants were between roughly 18 and 89 years old and came from some 23 US areas. Membership in each cohort depended on participant-reported clinical history.

The material sequenced was PBMCs or T cells enriched from blood (not recorded which). This receptor was taken from a young woman with acute COVID-19. The chain links TRBV19 to TRBJ1-4; D is unresolved. CDR3: CATSRAGKLFF. CDR3 in DNA: TGTGCAACAAGTAGGGCGGGAAAACTGTTTTTT.